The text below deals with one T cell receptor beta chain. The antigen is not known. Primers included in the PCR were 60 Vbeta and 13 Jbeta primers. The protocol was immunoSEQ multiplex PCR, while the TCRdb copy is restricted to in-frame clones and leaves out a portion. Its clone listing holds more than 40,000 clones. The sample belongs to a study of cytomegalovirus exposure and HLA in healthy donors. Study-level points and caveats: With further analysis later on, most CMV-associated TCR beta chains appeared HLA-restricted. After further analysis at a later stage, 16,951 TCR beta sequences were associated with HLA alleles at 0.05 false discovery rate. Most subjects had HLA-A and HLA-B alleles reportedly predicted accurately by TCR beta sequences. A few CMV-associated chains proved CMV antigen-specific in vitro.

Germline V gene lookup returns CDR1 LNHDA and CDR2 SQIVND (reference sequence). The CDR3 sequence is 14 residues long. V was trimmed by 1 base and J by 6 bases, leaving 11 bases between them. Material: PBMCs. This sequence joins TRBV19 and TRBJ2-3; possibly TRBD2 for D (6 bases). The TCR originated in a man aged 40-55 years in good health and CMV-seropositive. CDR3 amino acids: CASSIVEGWDTQYF. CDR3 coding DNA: TGTGCCAGTAGTATAGTGGAGGGATGGGATACGCAGTATTTT.